This TCR beta chain derives from a study of Graves' ophthalmopathy and Graves' hyperthyroidism. RNA transcripts were the source from which TCR beta CDR3 regions were amplified. First-round RT-PCR used HTBI primers; second-round multiplex PCR followed. Each CDR3 protein is one row after TCRdb ran MiXCR on the multiplex PCR reads. The sample holds around 1,000,000 distinct CDR3 sequences, about 36% seen once. The germline gives CDR1 ENHRY, CDR2 SYGVKD. Trimming cost V 2 bases and J 7 bases; bases outside gene matches: 15. CDR3 length equals 17 residues. The TCR originated in an adult man with Graves' hyperthyroidism. Input material: peripheral blood or thyroid tissue (not recorded which). The chain is built from TRBV10-3 and TRBJ1-2; 8 nucleotides align to TRBD1. In DNA form, the CDR3 reads TGTGCCATCAGTGAGAGGCGGACAGGGATCAATACTTTTGGCTACACCTTC. It codes for CAISERRTGINTFGYTF.